Given below is one T cell receptor beta chain in context. Sequencing was performed with immunoSEQ multiplex PCR; in TCRdb, only in-frame clones are kept and a portion is missing. This sample has about 260,000 clones, with about nine tenths found just once. The data were obtained in a study of blood T cell repertoires in COVID-19. Study-level information: PBMCs, B-cell-depleted T cells, or T cells were the source of the cDNA or gDNA that made up the material.

The origin of this receptor is a man aged 50 to 59 who had been exposed to COVID-19. Sequenced: PBMCs or T cells enriched from blood (not recorded which).

CDR3 DNA: TGCGCCAGCAGCTTGACCCCCCAGCCGCAGGATTCACCCCTCCACTTT. It is translated as CASSLTPQPQDSPLHF. The rearrangement joins TRBV5-1 to TRBJ1-6, with unresolved D. This CDR3 comprises 16 residues. V was shortened by 1 base and J by 8 bases, with 16 bases between the two germline ends. Per germline, CDR1 SGHRS and CDR2 YFSETQ. Full variable domain (remainder filled in from reference TRBV5-1 and TRBJ1-6): KAGVTQTPRYLIKTRGQQVTLSCSPISGHRSVSWYQQTPGQGLQFLFEYFSETQRNKGNFPGRFSGRQFSNSRSEMNVSTLELGDSALYLCASSLTPQPQDSPLHFGNGTRLTVT.